These 7 T cell receptor beta chains share one sample of origin, sequenced in a study of early T cells in non-severe SARS-CoV-2 infection. From the 5' RACE reads, TCRdb called clonotypes with MiXCR, one entry per CDR3 protein. The sample includes 55,000 to 65,000 distinct CDR3 sequences, 8.5% to 10% seen only once; the top ten take around 8.3%. The material sequenced was whole blood. The receptors originated from an adult who was a healthcare worker with PCR-confirmed SARS-CoV-2 infection or an uninfected control (not recorded which).

This clonotype occurred many times. V gene TRBV7-3 combines with J gene TRBJ2-3; D is undetermined. Per the germline V gene, CDR1 is SGHTA and CDR2 is FQGTGA. There are 13 residues in the CDR3. V shed 2 bases and J shed 2 bases, with 5 bases lying between them. In nucleotides, the CDR3 is TGTGCCAGCAGCTTACGCCCCACAGATACGCAGTATTTT. The encoded protein is CASSLRPTDTQYF.

As for this clonotype: A much larger clone lies a single base off, so this may be a read error. The chain joins TRBV7-8 to TRBJ1-1; D remains unclear. CDR3 length: 13 amino acids. Germline assignment: CDR1 SGHVS and CDR2 FQNEAQ. The CDR3 spells CVSSERRNTEAFF. The CDR3 DNA sequence: TGTGTCAGCAGCGAACGCCGGAACACTGAAGCTTTCTTT.

The V call is TRBV11-2, the J call TRBJ2-1, with 9 nucleotides matching TRBD2. CDR3 length equals 15 residues. Germline CDR1 SGHAT, CDR2 FQNNGV. J lost 1 base, V lost 5 bases, and 3 bases had no gene match. The CDR3 nucleotides read TGTGCCAGCAGCCTAGCGGGACTGTCCTACAATGAGCAGTTCTTC. Translated, it gives CASSLAGLSYNEQFF. The full variable domain, in which reference TRBV11-2 and TRBJ2-1 provide the parts outside the CDR3, is EAGVAQSPRYKIIEKRQSVAFWCNPISGHATLYWYQQILGQGPKLLIQFQNNGVVDDSQLPKDRFSAERLKGVDSTLKIQPAKLEDSAVYLCASSLAGLSYNEQFFGPGTRLTVL.

This clonotype was recorded at least ten times. The chain has TRBV6-2 or TRBV6-3 and TRBJ2-2; D ambiguous. The CDR3 is made up of 14 amino acids. Germline CDR1 reads MNHEY; CDR2 reads SVGEGT. With 0 bases removed from V and 4 bases from J, the gap between germline ends came to 6 bases. The CDR3 reads CASSYSGSTGELFF. DNA of the CDR3: TGTGCCAGCAGTTACTCCGGTAGCACCGGGGAGCTGTTTTTT.

This chain connects TRBV6-2 or TRBV6-3 to TRBJ1-5, with D possibly TRBD1 on 5 matching bases. V lost 6 bases and J lost 1, with 7 bases in between. Per the germline V gene, CDR1 is MNHEY and CDR2 is SVGEGT. The CDR3 totals 13 residues. CDR3 region: CASRDTSNQPQHF. DNA of the CDR3: TGTGCCAGCAGGGACACAAGCAATCAGCCCCAGCATTTT.

This clonotype turned up a few times. The chain is built from TRBV7-2 and TRBJ2-7; D unclear. The CDR3 has 14 amino acids. Looked up from germline, CDR1 is SGHTA and CDR2 is FQGNSA. V lost 4 bases and J lost 3, with 13 bases in between. The CDR3 DNA reads TGTGCCAGCAGCTCAGAAGTGTCACACTACGAGCAGTACTTC. This translates into CASSSEVSHYEQYF.

This clonotype was recorded at least ten times. The V gene is TRBV11-3, the J gene TRBJ2-2, with unresolved D. From germline, CDR1 is SGHNT and CDR2 YENEEA. This CDR3 spans 13 amino acids. V lost 3 bases and J 6 bases, leaving 8 bases between the germline ends. The CDR3 sequence: CASSFSVAGELFF. The CDR3 DNA reads as TGTGCCAGCAGCTTCTCGGTGGCCGGGGAGCTGTTTTTT.